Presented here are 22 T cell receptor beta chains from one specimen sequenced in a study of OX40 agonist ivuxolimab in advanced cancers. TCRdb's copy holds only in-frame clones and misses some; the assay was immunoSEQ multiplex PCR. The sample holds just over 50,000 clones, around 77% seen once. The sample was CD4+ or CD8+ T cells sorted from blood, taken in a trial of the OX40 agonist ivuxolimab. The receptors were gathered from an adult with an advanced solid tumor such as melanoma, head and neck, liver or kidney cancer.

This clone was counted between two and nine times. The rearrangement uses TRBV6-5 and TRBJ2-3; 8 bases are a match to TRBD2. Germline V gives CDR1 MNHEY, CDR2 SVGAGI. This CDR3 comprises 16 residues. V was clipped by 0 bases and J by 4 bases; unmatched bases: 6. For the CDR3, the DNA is TGTGCCAGCAGTTACTCGGGAGCGGGAGACTCAGATACGCAGTATTTT. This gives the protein CASSYSGAGDSDTQYF.

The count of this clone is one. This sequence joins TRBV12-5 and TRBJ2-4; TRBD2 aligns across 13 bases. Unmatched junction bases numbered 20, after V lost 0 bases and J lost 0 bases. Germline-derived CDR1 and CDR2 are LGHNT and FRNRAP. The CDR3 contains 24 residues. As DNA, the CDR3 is TGTGCTAGTGGTTTGGTACAAGGGAGAACCCCGGGACTAGCGGGGACCGTAGCCAAAAACATTCAGTACTTC. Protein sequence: CASGLVQGRTPGLAGTVAKNIQYF.

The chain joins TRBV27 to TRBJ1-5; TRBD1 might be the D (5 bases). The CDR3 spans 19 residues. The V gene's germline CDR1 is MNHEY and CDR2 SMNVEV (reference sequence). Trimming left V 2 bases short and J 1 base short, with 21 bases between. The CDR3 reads CASSLRSPGWQGSNQPQHF. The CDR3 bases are TGTGCCAGCAGTTTACGTAGCCCCGGCTGGCAGGGAAGCAATCAGCCCCAGCATTTT.

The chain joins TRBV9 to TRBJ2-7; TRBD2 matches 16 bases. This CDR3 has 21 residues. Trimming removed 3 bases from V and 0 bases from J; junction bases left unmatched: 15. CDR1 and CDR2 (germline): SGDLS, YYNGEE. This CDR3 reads CASSAAGPGLAGGISSYEQYF. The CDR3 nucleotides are TGTGCCAGCAGCGCAGCTGGCCCGGGACTAGCGGGAGGGATTAGCTCCTACGAGCAGTACTTC. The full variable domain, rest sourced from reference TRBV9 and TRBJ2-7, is DSGVTQTPKHLITATGQRVTLRCSPRSGDLSVYWYQQSLDQGLQFLIQYYNGEERAKGNILERFSAQQFPDLHSELNLSSLELGDSALYFCASSAAGPGLAGGISSYEQYFGPGTRLTVT.

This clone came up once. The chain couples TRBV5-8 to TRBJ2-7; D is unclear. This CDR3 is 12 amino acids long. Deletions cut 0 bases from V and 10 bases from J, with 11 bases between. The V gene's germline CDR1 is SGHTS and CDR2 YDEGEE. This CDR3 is CASSLANTPQYF. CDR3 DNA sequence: TGTGCCAGCAGCTTGGCCAATACCCCACAGTACTTC.

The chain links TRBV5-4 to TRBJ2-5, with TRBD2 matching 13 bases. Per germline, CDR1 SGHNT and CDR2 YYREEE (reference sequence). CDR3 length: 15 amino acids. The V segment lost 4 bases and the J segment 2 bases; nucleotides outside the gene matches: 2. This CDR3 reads CASSGGLAGQETQYF. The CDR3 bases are TGTGCCAGCAGCGGGGGACTAGCGGGACAAGAGACCCAGTACTTC.

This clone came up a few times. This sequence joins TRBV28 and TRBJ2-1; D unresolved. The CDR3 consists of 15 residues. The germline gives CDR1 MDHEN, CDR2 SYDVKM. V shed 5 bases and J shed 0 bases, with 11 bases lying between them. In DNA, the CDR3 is TGTGCCAGCAGTGAAACAGTTAGCTCCTACAATGAGCAGTTCTTC. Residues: CASSETVSSYNEQFF.

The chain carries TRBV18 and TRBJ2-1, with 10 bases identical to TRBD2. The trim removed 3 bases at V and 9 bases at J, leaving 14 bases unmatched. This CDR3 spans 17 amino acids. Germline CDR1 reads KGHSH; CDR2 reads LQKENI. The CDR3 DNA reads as TGTGCCAGCTCACCGCTACCAGGAGTAGCGGGAGGAAGTGAGCAGTTCTTC. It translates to CASSPLPGVAGGSEQFF.

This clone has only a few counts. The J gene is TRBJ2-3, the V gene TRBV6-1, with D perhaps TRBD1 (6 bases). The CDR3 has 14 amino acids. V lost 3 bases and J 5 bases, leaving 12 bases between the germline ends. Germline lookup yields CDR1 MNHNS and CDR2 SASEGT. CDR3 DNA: TGTGCCAGCAGTGACCAGGGGCCGAAAGATACGCAGTATTTT. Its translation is CASSDQGPKDTQYF.

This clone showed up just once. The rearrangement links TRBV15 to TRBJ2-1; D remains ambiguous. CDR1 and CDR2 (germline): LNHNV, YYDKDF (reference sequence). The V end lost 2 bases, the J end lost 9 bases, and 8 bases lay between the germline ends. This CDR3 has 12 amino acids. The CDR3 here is CATSRQQGEQFF. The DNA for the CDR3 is TGTGCCACCAGCAGACAACAAGGTGAGCAGTTCTTC.

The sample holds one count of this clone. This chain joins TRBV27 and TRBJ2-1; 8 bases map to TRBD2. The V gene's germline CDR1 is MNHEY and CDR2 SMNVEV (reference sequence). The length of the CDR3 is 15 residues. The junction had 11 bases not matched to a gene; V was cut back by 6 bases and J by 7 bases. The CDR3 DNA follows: TGTGCCAGCAGCTCACTAGCGGCACCCGTTAATGAGCAGTTCTTC. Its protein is CASSSLAAPVNEQFF.

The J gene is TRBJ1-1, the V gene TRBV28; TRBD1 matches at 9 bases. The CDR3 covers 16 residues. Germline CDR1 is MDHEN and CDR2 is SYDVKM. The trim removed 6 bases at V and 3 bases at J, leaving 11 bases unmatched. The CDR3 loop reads CASSPRTGVGDTEAFF. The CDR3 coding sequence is TGTGCCAGCAGCCCCCGGACAGGGGTCGGGGACACTGAAGCTTTCTTT.

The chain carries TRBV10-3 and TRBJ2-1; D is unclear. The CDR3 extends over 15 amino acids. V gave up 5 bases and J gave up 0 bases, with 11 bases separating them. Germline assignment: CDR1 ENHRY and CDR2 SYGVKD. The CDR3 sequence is CAISMISVSYNEQFF. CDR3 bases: TGTGCCATCAGTATGATCAGCGTCTCCTACAATGAGCAGTTCTTC.

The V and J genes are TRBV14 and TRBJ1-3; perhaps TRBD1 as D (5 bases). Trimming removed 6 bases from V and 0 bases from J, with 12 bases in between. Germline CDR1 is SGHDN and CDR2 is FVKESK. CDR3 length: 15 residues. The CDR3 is CASSAGTRSGNTIYF. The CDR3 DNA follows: TGTGCCAGCAGTGCCGGGACGCGCTCTGGAAACACCATATATTTT. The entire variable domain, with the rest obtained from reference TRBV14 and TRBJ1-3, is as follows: EAGVTQFPSHSVIEKGQTVTLRCDPISGHDNLYWYRRVMGKEIKFLLHFVKESKQDESGMPNNRFLAERTGGTYSTLKVQPAELEDSGVYFCASSAGTRSGNTIYFGEGSWLTVV.

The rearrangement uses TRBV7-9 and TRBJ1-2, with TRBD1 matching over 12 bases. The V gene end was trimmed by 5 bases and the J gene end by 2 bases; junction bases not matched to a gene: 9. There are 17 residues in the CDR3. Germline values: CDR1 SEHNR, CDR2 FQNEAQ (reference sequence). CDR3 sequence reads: CASSAGTGGKENYGYTF. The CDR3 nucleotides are TGTGCCAGCAGCGCCGGGACAGGGGGCAAAGAAAACTATGGCTACACCTTC.

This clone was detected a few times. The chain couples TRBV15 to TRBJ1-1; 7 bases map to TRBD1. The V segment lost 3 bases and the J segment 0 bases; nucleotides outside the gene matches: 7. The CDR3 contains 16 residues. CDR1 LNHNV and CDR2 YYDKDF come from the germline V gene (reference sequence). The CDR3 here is CATSRERGPMNTEAFF. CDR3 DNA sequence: TGTGCCACCAGCAGGGAAAGGGGGCCCATGAACACTGAAGCTTTCTTT.

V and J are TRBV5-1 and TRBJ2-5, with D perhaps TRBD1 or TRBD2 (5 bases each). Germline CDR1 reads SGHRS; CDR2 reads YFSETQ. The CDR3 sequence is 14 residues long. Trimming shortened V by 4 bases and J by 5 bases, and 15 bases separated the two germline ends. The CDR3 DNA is TGCGCCAGCAGCCCGGGACGGTTGAGGGAGACCCAGTACTTC. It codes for CASSPGRLRETQYF.

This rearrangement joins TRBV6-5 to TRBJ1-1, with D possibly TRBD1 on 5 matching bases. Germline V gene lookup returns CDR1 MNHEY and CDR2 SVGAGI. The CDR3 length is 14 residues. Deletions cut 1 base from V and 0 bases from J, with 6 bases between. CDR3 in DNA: TGTGCCAGCAGTTACTTCAGGGTGAACACTGAAGCTTTCTTT. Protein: CASSYFRVNTEAFF.

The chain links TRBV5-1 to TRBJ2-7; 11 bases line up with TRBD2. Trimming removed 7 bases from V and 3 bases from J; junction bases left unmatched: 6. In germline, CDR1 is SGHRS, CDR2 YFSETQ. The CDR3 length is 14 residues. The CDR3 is CASRTSGPNYEQYF. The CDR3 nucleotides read TGCGCCAGCCGGACTAGCGGGCCGAACTACGAGCAGTACTTC. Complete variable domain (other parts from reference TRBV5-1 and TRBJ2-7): KAGVTQTPRYLIKTRGQQVTLSCSPISGHRSVSWYQQTPGQGLQFLFEYFSETQRNKGNFPGRFSGRQFSNSRSEMNVSTLELGDSALYLCASRTSGPNYEQYFGPGTRLTVT.

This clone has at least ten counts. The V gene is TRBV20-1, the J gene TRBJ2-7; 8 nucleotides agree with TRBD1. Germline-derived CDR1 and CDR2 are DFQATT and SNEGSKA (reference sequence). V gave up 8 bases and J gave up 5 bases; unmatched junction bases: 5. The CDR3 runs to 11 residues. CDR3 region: CSPQGAHEQYF. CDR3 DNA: TGCAGTCCTCAGGGGGCCCACGAGCAGTACTTC.

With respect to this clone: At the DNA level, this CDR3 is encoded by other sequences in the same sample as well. The CDR3 loop is CASSPGLAGYNEQFF. CDR3 nucleotides: TGCGCCAGCAGCCCGGGACTAGCGGGCTACAATGAGCAGTTCTTC. J is TRBJ2-1 and V is TRBV5-1; 12 positions agree with TRBD2. The CDR3 has 15 residues. Per the germline V gene, CDR1 is SGHRS and CDR2 is YFSETQ. The V segment lost 4 bases and the J segment 3 bases; nucleotides outside the gene matches: 2.

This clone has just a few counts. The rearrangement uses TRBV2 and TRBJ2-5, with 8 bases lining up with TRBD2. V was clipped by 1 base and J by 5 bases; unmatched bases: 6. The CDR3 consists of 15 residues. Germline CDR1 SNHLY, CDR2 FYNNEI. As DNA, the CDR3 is TGTGCCAGCAGTGAAGACGGGAGGGCCTGGGAGACCCAGTACTTC. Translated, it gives CASSEDGRAWETQYF.